Presented here are 2 T cell receptor beta chains from one specimen sequenced in a study of OX40 agonist ivuxolimab in advanced cancers. The table came from immunoSEQ multiplex PCR; TCRdb's copy has only in-frame clones and leaves some out. The top ten hold roughly a fifth of the sample, which has 22,000 or so clones, 85% to 90% seen once. This sample comprised CD4+ or CD8+ T cells sorted from blood, obtained in a trial of the OX40 agonist ivuxolimab. The receptors derive from an adult with an advanced solid tumor such as melanoma, head and neck, liver or kidney cancer.

The chain uses TRBV19 and TRBJ2-2; TRBD1 matches at 8 bases. CDR3 length: 16 residues. CDR1 and CDR2 from the germline V gene are LNHDA and SQIVND (reference sequence). Trimming removed 0 bases from V and 4 bases from J; junction bases left unmatched: 4. The CDR3 bases are TGTGCCAGTAGTATAGATTGGACAGGGTCCACCGGGGAGCTGTTTTTT. Protein product: CASSIDWTGSTGELFF.

A single count supports this clone. The chain links TRBV9 to TRBJ2-2; 7 bases map to TRBD2. The CDR3 sequence is 15 residues long. Germline V lookup: CDR1 SGDLS, CDR2 YYNGEE. With V trimmed by 4 bases and J by 0 bases, 3 bases remained unmatched. CDR3 residues: CASSTRGANTGELFF. The CDR3, as DNA: TGTGCCAGCAGCACCCGGGGGGCGAACACCGGGGAGCTGTTTTTT.